Shown below are 8 T cell receptor beta chains from a single sample sequenced in a study of metastatic and nonmetastatic thyroid tumors. TCRdb called clones again from the PCR reads with MiXCR. The table has some 16,000 clones, roughly a quarter seen once. Each patient came to thyroid surgery without any prior treatment (of any kind). Sequenced material: tumor tissue. Every receptor here comes from a female donor with papillary thyroid cancer or a benign thyroid nodule (not recorded which). Some clones in this sample may be carry-over from other donors' samples.

CDR3 coding DNA: TGCAGTGCTAGGAACACAGGGGGCGGCACTGAAGCTTTCTTT. Amino acid sequence: CSARNTGGGTEAFF. This chain connects TRBV20-1 to TRBJ1-1; 9 bases line up with TRBD1. Germline V gene data show CDR1 as DFQATT and CDR2 as SNEGSKA (reference sequence). V gave up 3 bases and J gave up 4 bases; unmatched junction bases: 6. The CDR3 contains 14 residues.

This clone was seen more than once but under ten times. Since a much larger clone is just one base distant, this may be a read error. The chain recombines TRBV7-9 with TRBJ2-5, with D possibly TRBD2 on 6 matching bases. CDR3 length equals 14 residues. CDR1 SEHNR and CDR2 FQNEAQ come from the germline V gene (reference sequence). CDR3 protein: CASSLGVREETRYF. CDR3 nucleotides: TGTGCCAGCAGCTTGGGTGTAAGGGAGGAGACCCGGTACTTC. Complete variable domain (other parts from reference TRBV7-9 and TRBJ2-5): DTGVSQNPRHKITKRGQNVTFRCDPISEHNRLYWYRQTLGQGPEFLTYFQNEAQLEKSRLLSDRFSAERPKGSFSTLEIQRTEQGDSAMYLCASSLGVREETRYFGPGTRLLVL.

By sample fraction, this clone is medium-sized. V gene TRBV28 combines with J gene TRBJ2-7; TRBD2 matches 8 bases. Germline-derived CDR1 and CDR2 are MDHEN and SYDVKM. V was clipped by 8 bases and J by 3 bases; unmatched bases: 12. The CDR3 runs to 15 residues. Written as DNA, the CDR3 is TGTGCCAGCGGGCCGGGGGGGGCGAGTAACTACGAGCAGTACTTC. Its translation is CASGPGGASNYEQYF.

The chain carries TRBV6-1 and TRBJ2-1; 11 bases agree with TRBD1. In germline, CDR1 is MNHNS, CDR2 SASEGT. The CDR3 covers 16 residues. After removal of 2 bases from V and 7 bases from J, the junction contained 7 bases not matched to a gene. In nucleotides, the CDR3 is TGTGCCAGCAGTGAATACCCGGGACAGGGGGGGAATGAGCAGTTCTTC. It codes for CASSEYPGQGGNEQFF.

This clone was detected many times. This chain uses TRBV15 with TRBJ2-5, with 10 bases identical to TRBD2. The CDR3 has 17 amino acids. CDR1 and CDR2 from the germline V gene are LNHNV and YYDKDF (reference sequence). Trimming took 1 base from V and 3 from J; bases not matched to a gene: 8. CDR3 nucleotides: TGTGCCACCAGCAGAGGGGCTAGCGGGAGTGGGGAAGAGACCCAGTACTTC. Amino acids: CATSRGASGSGEETQYF.

CDR3 region: CSARLAGLAGGRISEQYF. CDR3 DNA sequence: TGCAGTGCTAGATTGGCGGGACTAGCGGGGGGGCGGATTTCCGAGCAGTACTTC. The rearrangement joins TRBV20-1 to TRBJ2-7; 16 bases agree with TRBD2. V lost 2 bases, J lost 6 bases, and 13 bases stayed unmatched. Germline V gene data show CDR1 as DFQATT and CDR2 as SNEGSKA (reference sequence). The CDR3 is 18 amino acids.

V gene TRBV20-1 combines with J gene TRBJ1-2; D is undetermined. The CDR3 length is 14 residues. CDR1 is DFQATT and CDR2 is SNEGSKA in the germline V gene (reference sequence). V lost 3 bases to trimming and J lost 0 bases, with 11 bases between them. CDR3 in DNA: TGCAGTGCTAGGGTACAGTTCGCTAACTATGGCTACACCTTC. Its protein product is CSARVQFANYGYTF.

There are many counts of this clone. V and J are TRBV28 and TRBJ1-2; TRBD1 might be the D (5 bases). CDR3 size: 13 residues. V lost 1 base to trimming and J lost 8 bases, with 11 bases between them. Looked up from germline, CDR1 is MDHEN and CDR2 is SYDVKM. Here the CDR3 reads CASSLLGRIGYTF. For the CDR3, the DNA is TGTGCCAGCAGTTTATTGGGGCGCATCGGCTACACCTTC.